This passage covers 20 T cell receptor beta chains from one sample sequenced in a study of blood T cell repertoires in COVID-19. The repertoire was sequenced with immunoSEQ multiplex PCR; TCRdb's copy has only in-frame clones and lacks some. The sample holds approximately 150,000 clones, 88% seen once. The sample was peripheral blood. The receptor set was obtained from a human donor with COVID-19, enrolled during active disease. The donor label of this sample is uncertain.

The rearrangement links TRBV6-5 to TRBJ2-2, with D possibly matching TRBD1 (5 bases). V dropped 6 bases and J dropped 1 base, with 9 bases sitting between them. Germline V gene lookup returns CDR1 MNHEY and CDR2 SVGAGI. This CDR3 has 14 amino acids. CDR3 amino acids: CASSTDRNTGELFF. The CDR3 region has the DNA TGTGCCAGCAGCACTGACAGGAACACCGGGGAGCTGTTTTTT.

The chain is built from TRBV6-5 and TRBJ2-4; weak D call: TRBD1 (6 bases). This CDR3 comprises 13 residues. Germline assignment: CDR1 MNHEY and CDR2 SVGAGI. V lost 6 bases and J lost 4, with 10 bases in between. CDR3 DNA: TGTGCCAGCAGAGTGGACAGAAAAAACATTCAGTACTTC. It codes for CASRVDRKNIQYF.

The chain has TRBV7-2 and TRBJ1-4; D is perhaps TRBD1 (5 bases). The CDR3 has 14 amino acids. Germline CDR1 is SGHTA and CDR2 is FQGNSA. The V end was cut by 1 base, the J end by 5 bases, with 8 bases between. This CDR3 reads CASSLEAGNEKLFF. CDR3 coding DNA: TGTGCCAGCAGCTTAGAGGCAGGGAATGAAAAACTGTTTTTT.

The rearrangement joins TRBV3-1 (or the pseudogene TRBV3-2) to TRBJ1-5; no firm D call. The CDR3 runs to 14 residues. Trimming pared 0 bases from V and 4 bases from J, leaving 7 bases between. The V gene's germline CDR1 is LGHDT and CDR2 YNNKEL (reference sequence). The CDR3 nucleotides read TGTGCCAGCAGCCAAGATGCGGGAAATCAGCCCCAGCATTTT. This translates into CASSQDAGNQPQHF.

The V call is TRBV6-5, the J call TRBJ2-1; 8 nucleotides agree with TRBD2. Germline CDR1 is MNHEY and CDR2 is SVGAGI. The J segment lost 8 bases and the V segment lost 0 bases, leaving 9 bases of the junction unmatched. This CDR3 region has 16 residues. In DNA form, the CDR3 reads TGTGCCAGCAGTTACTCAAGCGGGAGAAGGATTGATGAGCAGTTCTTC. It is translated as CASSYSSGRRIDEQFF.

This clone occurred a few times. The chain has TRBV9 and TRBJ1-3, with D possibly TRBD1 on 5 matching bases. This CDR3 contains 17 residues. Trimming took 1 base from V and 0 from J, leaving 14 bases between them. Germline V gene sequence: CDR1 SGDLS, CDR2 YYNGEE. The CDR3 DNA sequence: TGTGCCAGCAGCGTAAGTGGGACTTCCAACTCTGGAAACACCATATATTTT. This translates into CASSVSGTSNSGNTIYF. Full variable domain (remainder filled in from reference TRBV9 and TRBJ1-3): DSGVTQTPKHLITATGQRVTLRCSPRSGDLSVYWYQQSLDQGLQFLIQYYNGEERAKGNILERFSAQQFPDLHSELNLSSLELGDSALYFCASSVSGTSNSGNTIYFGEGSWLTVV.

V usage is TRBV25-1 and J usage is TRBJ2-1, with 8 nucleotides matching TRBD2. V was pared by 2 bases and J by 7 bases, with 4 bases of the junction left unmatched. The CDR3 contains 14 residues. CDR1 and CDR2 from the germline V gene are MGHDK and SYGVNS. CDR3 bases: TGTGCCAGCAGTGAAGCGGGGGGCTTTAATGAGCAGTTCTTC. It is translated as CASSEAGGFNEQFF.

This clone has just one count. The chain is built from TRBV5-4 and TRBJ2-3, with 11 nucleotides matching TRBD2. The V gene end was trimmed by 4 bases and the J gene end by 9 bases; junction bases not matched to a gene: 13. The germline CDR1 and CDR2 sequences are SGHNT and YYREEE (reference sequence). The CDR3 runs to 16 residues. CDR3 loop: CASSRKIAGGTTTQYF. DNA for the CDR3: TGTGCCAGCAGCCGGAAAATAGCGGGGGGGACTACCACGCAGTATTTT.

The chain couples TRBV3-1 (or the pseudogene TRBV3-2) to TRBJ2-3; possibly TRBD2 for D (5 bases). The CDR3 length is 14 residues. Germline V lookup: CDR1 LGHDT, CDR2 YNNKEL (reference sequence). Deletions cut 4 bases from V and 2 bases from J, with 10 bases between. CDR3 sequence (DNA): TGTGCCAGCAGCCCCCTAGCTCCCACAGATACGCAGTATTTT. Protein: CASSPLAPTDTQYF.

In nucleotides, the CDR3 is TGTGCCAGCAGTTTTCTGGGGGGGCCTGAAGCTTTCTTT. This sequence encodes CASSFLGGPEAFF. The chain carries TRBV12-3 or TRBV12-4 and TRBJ1-1; TRBD1 might be the D (6 bases). CDR3 size: 13 residues. The ends were cut back, 3 bases at V and 6 bases at J, with 11 bases in the middle.

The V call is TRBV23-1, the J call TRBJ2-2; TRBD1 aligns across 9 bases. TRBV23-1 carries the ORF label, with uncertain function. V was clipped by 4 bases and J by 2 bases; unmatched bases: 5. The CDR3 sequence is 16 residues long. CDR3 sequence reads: CASSPPGQGNTGELFF. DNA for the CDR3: TGCGCCAGCAGTCCCCCGGGACAGGGAAACACCGGGGAGCTGTTTTTT.

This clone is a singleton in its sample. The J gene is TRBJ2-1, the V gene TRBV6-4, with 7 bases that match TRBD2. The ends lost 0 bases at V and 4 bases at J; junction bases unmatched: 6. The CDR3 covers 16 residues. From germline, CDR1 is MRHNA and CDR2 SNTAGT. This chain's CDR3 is CASSDSPSGSYNEQFF. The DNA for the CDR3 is TGTGCCAGCAGTGACTCTCCTAGCGGCAGTTACAATGAGCAGTTCTTC.

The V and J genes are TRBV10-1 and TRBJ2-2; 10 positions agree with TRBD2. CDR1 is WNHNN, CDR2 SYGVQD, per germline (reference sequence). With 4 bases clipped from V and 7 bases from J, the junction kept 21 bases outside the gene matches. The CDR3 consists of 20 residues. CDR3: CASSGSSGTASGRVGGELFF. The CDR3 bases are TGCGCCAGCAGTGGGTCCAGCGGGACAGCCAGCGGGAGGGTCGGCGGGGAGCTGTTTTTT.

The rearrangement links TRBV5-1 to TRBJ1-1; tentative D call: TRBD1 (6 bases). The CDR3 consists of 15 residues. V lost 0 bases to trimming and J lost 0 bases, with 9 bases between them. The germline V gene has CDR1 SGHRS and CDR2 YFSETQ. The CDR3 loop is CASSLGGTLNTEAFF. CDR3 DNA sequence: TGCGCCAGCAGCTTGGGGGGGACATTGAACACTGAAGCTTTCTTT.

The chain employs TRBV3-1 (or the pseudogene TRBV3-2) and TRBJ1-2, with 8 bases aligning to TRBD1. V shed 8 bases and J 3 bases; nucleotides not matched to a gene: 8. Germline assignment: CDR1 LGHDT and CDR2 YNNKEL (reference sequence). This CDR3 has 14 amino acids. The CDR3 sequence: CASGTTGADYGYTF. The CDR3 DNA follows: TGTGCCAGCGGTACGACAGGGGCCGACTATGGCTACACCTTC.

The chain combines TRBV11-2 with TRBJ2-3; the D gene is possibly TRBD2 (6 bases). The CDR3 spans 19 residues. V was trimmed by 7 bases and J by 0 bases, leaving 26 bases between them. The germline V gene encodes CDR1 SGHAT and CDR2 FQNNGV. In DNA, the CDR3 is TGTGCCAGCAACGGAGGAGGGACCTCCCTACCTTCTAGCACAGATACGCAGTATTTT. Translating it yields CASNGGGTSLPSSTDTQYF.

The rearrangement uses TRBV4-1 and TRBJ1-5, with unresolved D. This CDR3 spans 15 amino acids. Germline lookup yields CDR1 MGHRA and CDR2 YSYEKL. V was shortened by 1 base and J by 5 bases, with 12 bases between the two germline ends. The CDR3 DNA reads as TGCGCCAGCAGCCAAGTATCCGGGGAGTATCAGCCCCAGCATTTT. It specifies CASSQVSGEYQPQHF.

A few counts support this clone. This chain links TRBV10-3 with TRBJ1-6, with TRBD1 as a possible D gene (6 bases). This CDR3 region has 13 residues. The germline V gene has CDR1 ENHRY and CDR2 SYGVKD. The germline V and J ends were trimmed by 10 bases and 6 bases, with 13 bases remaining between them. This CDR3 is CATIGQINSPLHF. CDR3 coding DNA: TGTGCCACGATTGGACAGATTAATTCACCCCTCCACTTT.

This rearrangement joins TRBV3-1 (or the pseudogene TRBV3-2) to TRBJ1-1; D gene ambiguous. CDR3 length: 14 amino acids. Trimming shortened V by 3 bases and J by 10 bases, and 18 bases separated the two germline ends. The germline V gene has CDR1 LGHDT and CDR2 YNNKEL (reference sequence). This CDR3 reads CASSHEGTARGAFF. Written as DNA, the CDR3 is TGTGCCAGCAGCCATGAGGGCACAGCAAGAGGAGCTTTCTTT.

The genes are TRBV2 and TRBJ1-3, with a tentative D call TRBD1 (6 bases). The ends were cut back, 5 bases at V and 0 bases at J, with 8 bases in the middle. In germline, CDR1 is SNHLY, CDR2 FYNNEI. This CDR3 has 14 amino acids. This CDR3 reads CASSRGSSGNTIYF. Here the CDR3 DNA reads TGTGCCAGCAGTAGGGGGTCCTCTGGAAACACCATATATTTT.